A single sample is the source of the 30 T cell receptor beta chains below, sequenced in a study of cytomegalovirus exposure and HLA in healthy donors. Measured with immunoSEQ multiplex PCR; TCRdb has only the in-frame clones, and not every one. Here the sample spans hundreds of thousands of clones, roughly 86% being singletons. Material: PBMCs. The source is a woman between 25 and 40 years old in good health and CMV-seropositive.

The V gene is TRBV5-6, the J gene TRBJ2-1, with 8 bases lining up with TRBD2. CDR3 size: 15 residues. The V segment lost 0 bases and the J segment 4 bases; nucleotides outside the gene matches: 3. The V gene's germline CDR1 is SGHDT and CDR2 YYEEEE. CDR3 region: CASSLGLAGYNEQFF. CDR3 coding DNA: TGTGCCAGCAGCTTGGGGCTAGCGGGTTACAATGAGCAGTTCTTC.

The rearrangement links TRBV5-4 to TRBJ2-7; TRBD2 aligns across 8 bases. The CDR3 totals 15 residues. Germline V lookup: CDR1 SGHNT, CDR2 YYREEE (reference sequence). The junction had 3 bases not matched to a gene; V was cut back by 1 base and J by 0 bases. The CDR3, as DNA: TGTGCCAGCAGCTTGAGCGGGACTAGCTCCTACGAGCAGTACTTC. It is translated as CASSLSGTSSYEQYF.

The chain uses TRBV11-2 and TRBJ2-1; D remains ambiguous. The ends were cut back, 5 bases at V and 10 bases at J, with 12 bases in the middle. Germline assignment: CDR1 SGHAT and CDR2 FQNNGV. The CDR3 runs 12 residues. CDR3 protein: CASSRPFREQFF. The CDR3 nucleotides are TGTGCCAGCAGCCGCCCTTTTAGAGAGCAGTTCTTC.

The rearrangement uses TRBV13 and TRBJ2-7, with 7 bases aligning to TRBD1. This CDR3 region has 14 residues. The trim removed 0 bases at V and 4 bases at J, leaving 3 bases unmatched. Germline CDR1 is PRHDT and CDR2 is FYEKMQ (reference sequence). The CDR3 bases are TGTGCCAGCAGCTTAGGGGCAGGGGGTTACGAGCAGTACTTC. This gives the protein CASSLGAGGYEQYF.

This clone has just one count. The genes are TRBV11-2 and TRBJ1-1; D unclear. The CDR3 contains 13 residues. V lost 2 bases and J 1 base, leaving 5 bases between the germline ends. Germline CDR1 is SGHAT and CDR2 is FQNNGV. Here the CDR3 DNA reads TGTGCCAGCAGCTTATCAGGGAACACTGAAGCTTTCTTT. This translates into CASSLSGNTEAFF.

A single count supports this clone. The rearrangement joins TRBV21-1 to TRBJ1-4; TRBD1 was called by the table and not checked on the DNA. TRBV21-1 is labeled a pseudogene. The CDR3 length is 16 residues. The CDR3 DNA follows: TGTGCCAGCAGCGGCATTCCCCGGACAGTTGATGAAAAACTGTTTTTT. Translated: CASSGIPRTVDEKLFF.

This chain uses TRBV5-4 with TRBJ2-7, with D unresolved. The CDR3 totals 14 residues. Germline V lookup: CDR1 SGHNT, CDR2 YYREEE (reference sequence). V was cut by 0 bases and J by 0 bases, with 7 bases left in between. The CDR3 reads CASSLDQNSYEQYF. Here the CDR3 DNA reads TGTGCCAGCAGCTTGGATCAGAACTCCTACGAGCAGTACTTC.

The chain carries TRBV28 and TRBJ1-3; D not resolved. In germline, CDR1 is MDHEN, CDR2 SYDVKM. The V and J ends lost 3 bases and 0 bases respectively, with 12 bases between them. The CDR3 is made up of 16 amino acids. The chain's CDR3 is CASSFMESTSGNTIYF. In nucleotides, the CDR3 is TGTGCCAGCAGTTTTATGGAGTCCACCTCTGGAAACACCATATATTTT.

The chain combines TRBV28 with TRBJ2-3; D not certain. Trimming shortened V by 4 bases and J by 6 bases, and 11 bases separated the two germline ends. The V gene's germline CDR1 is MDHEN and CDR2 SYDVKM. The CDR3 consists of 13 residues. The CDR3 DNA reads as TGTGCCAGCAGTTCACCCCCCGCGGATACGCAGTATTTT. This sequence encodes CASSSPPADTQYF.

The V gene is TRBV18, the J gene TRBJ1-1; D is unclear. CDR3 size: 16 residues. The V gene's germline CDR1 is KGHSH and CDR2 LQKENI. The germline V and J ends were trimmed by 1 base and 0 bases, with 12 bases remaining between them. Here the CDR3 DNA reads TGTGCCAGCTCACCACGGAACCTACGGGTGAACACTGAAGCTTTCTTT. Protein sequence: CASSPRNLRVNTEAFF. Using reference TRBV18 and TRBJ1-1 for the parts outside the CDR3, the full variable domain is NAGVMQNPRHLVRRRGQEARLRCSPMKGHSHVYWYRQLPEEGLKFMVYLQKENIIDESGMPKERFSAEFPKEGPSILRIQQVVRGDSAAYFCASSPRNLRVNTEAFFGQGTRLTVV.

V is TRBV5-1 and J is TRBJ1-5; possibly TRBD1 for D (5 bases). Trimming shortened V by 1 base and J by 5 bases, and 13 bases separated the two germline ends. The germline CDR1 and CDR2 sequences are SGHRS and YFSETQ. This CDR3 has 15 amino acids. As DNA, the CDR3 is TGCGCCAGCAGCTTGACAGGTGGGGGGGATCAGCCCCAGCATTTT. This encodes CASSLTGGGDQPQHF.

The genes are TRBV9 and TRBJ1-5; 10 bases align to TRBD1. This CDR3 is 15 amino acids long. CDR1 SGDLS and CDR2 YYNGEE come from the germline V gene. The J segment lost 4 bases and the V segment lost 0 bases, leaving 1 base of the junction unmatched. As DNA, the CDR3 is TGTGCCAGCAGCGTAGGGGACAGGGGAAATCAGCCCCAGCATTTT. Its translation is CASSVGDRGNQPQHF. The full variable domain, in which reference TRBV9 and TRBJ1-5 provide the parts outside the CDR3, is DSGVTQTPKHLITATGQRVTLRCSPRSGDLSVYWYQQSLDQGLQFLIQYYNGEERAKGNILERFSAQQFPDLHSELNLSSLELGDSALYFCASSVGDRGNQPQHFGDGTRLSIL.

The gene calls are TRBV27 and TRBJ1-1; 8 nucleotides agree with TRBD1. Trimming removed 7 bases from V and 5 bases from J; junction bases left unmatched: 9. CDR3 length: 14 amino acids. Germline V gene data show CDR1 as MNHEY and CDR2 as SMNVEV (reference sequence). CDR3 region: CASKEGRGPTEAFF. The CDR3 region has the DNA TGTGCCAGCAAAGAAGGCAGGGGGCCTACTGAAGCTTTCTTT.

The chain carries TRBV21-1 and TRBJ1-5; TRBD1, as called in the table, went unchecked against the DNA. TRBV21-1 is a recognized pseudogene. This CDR3 contains 17 residues. The CDR3 coding sequence is TGTGCCAGCAGCAAAGTGGCAGGGCCTGGTAGCAATCAGCCCCAGCATTTT. Translated, it gives CASSKVAGPGSNQPQHF.

This clone was counted a single time. This chain uses TRBV11-2 with TRBJ2-3; the D gene is possibly TRBD2 (6 bases). V was cut by 1 base and J by 5 bases, with 13 bases left in between. This CDR3 region has 15 residues. Germline V gene sequence: CDR1 SGHAT, CDR2 FQNNGV. This chain's CDR3 is CASSLVGRSVDTQYF. The CDR3 bases are TGTGCCAGCAGCTTAGTGGGGAGGTCGGTAGATACGCAGTATTTT.

V is TRBV20-1 and J is TRBJ2-5; no clear D. Germline CDR1 reads DFQATT; CDR2 reads SNEGSKA (reference sequence). This CDR3 comprises 10 residues. The V end was cut by 4 bases, the J end by 5 bases, with 5 bases between. The CDR3 spells CSAIRETQYF. The CDR3, as DNA: TGCAGTGCTATACGGGAGACCCAGTACTTC.

The chain has TRBV15 and TRBJ2-2; D is unclear. The V gene's germline CDR1 is LNHNV and CDR2 YYDKDF (reference sequence). There are 13 residues in the CDR3. V gave up 6 bases and J gave up 1 base, with 6 bases separating them. CDR3 residues: CATRAENTGELFF. CDR3 coding DNA: TGTGCCACCAGGGCGGAGAACACCGGGGAGCTGTTTTTT.

The chain is built from TRBV25-1 and TRBJ1-1; TRBD1 agrees at 9 bases. After removal of 1 base from V and 5 bases from J, the junction contained 8 bases not matched to a gene. The CDR3 has 16 residues. CDR1 and CDR2 (germline): MGHDK, SYGVNS. The CDR3 DNA follows: TGTGCCAGCAGTGAATCGACCGGGACAGGGAAAACTGAAGCTTTCTTT. Its translation is CASSESTGTGKTEAFF.

The chain employs TRBV7-8 and TRBJ1-3; D unresolved. Trimming took off 1 base at V and 1 base at J, with 5 bases between the two ends. The length of the CDR3 is 14 residues. The V gene's germline CDR1 is SGHVS and CDR2 FQNEAQ. The CDR3 spells CASSLDGSGNTIYF. The CDR3 bases are TGTGCCAGCAGCTTAGACGGTTCTGGAAACACCATATATTTT.

The chain is built from TRBV19 and TRBJ2-7; 10 bases line up with TRBD1. This CDR3 has 16 amino acids. The V gene end was trimmed by 6 bases and the J gene end by 2 bases; junction bases not matched to a gene: 10. Germline V gene lookup returns CDR1 LNHDA and CDR2 SQIVND (reference sequence). CDR3 loop: CASRRQGTGAPYEQYF. DNA for the CDR3: TGTGCCAGTAGGAGGCAAGGGACAGGGGCACCCTACGAGCAGTACTTC.

This clone was counted only a few times. The rearrangement uses TRBV19 and TRBJ2-7; 10 positions match TRBD2. Germline V gene sequence: CDR1 LNHDA, CDR2 SQIVND (reference sequence). V lost 3 bases, J lost 2 bases, and 4 bases stayed unmatched. This CDR3 region has 15 residues. CDR3 residues: CASSMALAGAYEQYF. CDR3 DNA: TGTGCCAGTAGTATGGCTCTAGCGGGAGCCTACGAGCAGTACTTC.

In its sample, this clone was seen once. The rearrangement links TRBV7-8 to TRBJ1-1; a possible D gene is TRBD1 (6 bases). The CDR3 totals 15 residues. V gave up 2 bases and J gave up 3 bases, with 13 bases separating them. Germline V CDR1 and CDR2: SGHVS, FQNEAQ. CDR3 DNA: TGTGCCAGCAGCTTAAGTCAGGGGCCCTACACTGAAGCTTTCTTT. This encodes CASSLSQGPYTEAFF.

J is TRBJ2-3 and V is TRBV11-3; TRBD2 aligns across 11 bases. Germline assignment: CDR1 SGHNT and CDR2 YENEEA. This CDR3 is 15 amino acids long. Losses at the gene ends were 6 bases for V and 3 bases for J; bases not matched to a gene: 5. CDR3 nucleotide sequence: TGTGCCAGCAGAGGGACTAGCGGCCCTACAGATACGCAGTATTTT. Its protein is CASRGTSGPTDTQYF.

The chain is built from TRBV7-9 and TRBJ2-7, with 12 nucleotides matching TRBD2. The CDR3 length is 14 residues. Germline CDR1 and CDR2: SEHNR and FQNEAQ (reference sequence). Trimming at V came to 5 bases and at J to 4 bases, leaving 3 bases not matched to a gene. The CDR3 is CASSRLAGAYEQYF. DNA of the CDR3: TGTGCCAGCAGCCGACTAGCGGGGGCTTACGAGCAGTACTTC.

The chain has TRBV6-6 and TRBJ1-1; D is undetermined. Trimming took off 1 base at V and 4 bases at J, with 13 bases between the two ends. The CDR3 extends over 15 amino acids. The germline V gene encodes CDR1 MNHNY and CDR2 SVGAGI (reference sequence). CDR3 nucleotides: TGTGCCAGCAGTTACTTGGCAGGTCAAGCCACTGAAGCTTTCTTT. As protein: CASSYLAGQATEAFF.

A few counts support this clone. The gene calls are TRBV9 and TRBJ2-7; 7 bases agree with TRBD1. V lost 0 bases and J lost 5; bases outside the gene matches: 5. Per the germline V gene, CDR1 is SGDLS and CDR2 is YYNGEE. CDR3 size: 14 residues. The CDR3 DNA follows: TGTGCCAGCAGCGTAGGGGGACAGAGTAACGAGCAGTACTTC. Translated, it gives CASSVGGQSNEQYF. Based on the CDR3 plus reference TRBV9 and TRBJ2-7, the full variable domain is DSGVTQTPKHLITATGQRVTLRCSPRSGDLSVYWYQQSLDQGLQFLIQYYNGEERAKGNILERFSAQQFPDLHSELNLSSLELGDSALYFCASSVGGQSNEQYFGPGTRLTVT.

This chain joins TRBV7-2 and TRBJ2-1; TRBD2 agrees at 12 bases. V shed 5 bases, J shed 7 bases, and the junction held 9 bases outside the gene matches. The germline V gene has CDR1 SGHTA and CDR2 FQGNSA. The CDR3 loop spans 16 amino acids. The CDR3 bases are TGTGCCAGCAGCGCCAGACTAGCGGGAGTAGGGAATGAGCAGTTCTTC. The encoded protein is CASSARLAGVGNEQFF.

This sequence joins TRBV29-1 and TRBJ1-2; 11 nucleotides align to TRBD1. V lost 6 bases, J lost 6 bases, and 6 bases stayed unmatched. CDR3 length: 13 amino acids. Germline assignment: CDR1 SQVTM and CDR2 ANQGSEA. The CDR3 here is CSVGTGGADGYTF. The DNA of the CDR3 is TGCAGCGTGGGGACAGGGGGGGCGGATGGCTACACCTTC.

This chain links TRBV5-1 with TRBJ2-1, with a weak D call TRBD1 (6 bases). CDR3 length: 11 residues. V lost 8 bases and J lost 5, with 8 bases in between. Germline V lookup: CDR1 SGHRS, CDR2 YFSETQ. The CDR3 sequence: CASTGNNEQFF. The CDR3 DNA follows: TGCGCCAGTACAGGGAACAATGAGCAGTTCTTC.

V and J are TRBV5-1 and TRBJ1-2; possibly TRBD1 for D (5 bases). Germline CDR1 SGHRS, CDR2 YFSETQ. V lost 4 bases, J lost 4 bases, and 8 bases lay in between. The CDR3 sequence is 12 residues long. CDR3 bases: TGCGCCAGCAGCCTGGACACCTATGGCTACACCTTC. Translating gives CASSLDTYGYTF.